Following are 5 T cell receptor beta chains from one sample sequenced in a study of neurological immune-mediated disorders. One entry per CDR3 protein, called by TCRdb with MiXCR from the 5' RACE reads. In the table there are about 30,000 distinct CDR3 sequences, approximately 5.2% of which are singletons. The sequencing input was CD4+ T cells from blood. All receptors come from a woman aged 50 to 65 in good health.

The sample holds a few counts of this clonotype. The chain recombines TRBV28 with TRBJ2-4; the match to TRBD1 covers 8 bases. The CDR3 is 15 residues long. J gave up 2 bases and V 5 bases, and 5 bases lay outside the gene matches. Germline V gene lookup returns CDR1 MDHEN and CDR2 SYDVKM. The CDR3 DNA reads TGTGCCAGCAGTCCAGGGGGCATAACCAAAAACATTCAGTACTTC. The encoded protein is CASSPGGITKNIQYF.

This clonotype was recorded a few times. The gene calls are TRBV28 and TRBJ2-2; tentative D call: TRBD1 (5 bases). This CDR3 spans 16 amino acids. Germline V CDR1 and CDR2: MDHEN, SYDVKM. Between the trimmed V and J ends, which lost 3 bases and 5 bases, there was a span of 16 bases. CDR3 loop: CASSLRRQGKTGELFF. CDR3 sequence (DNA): TGTGCCAGCAGTTTGAGACGTCAGGGTAAAACCGGGGAGCTGTTTTTT.

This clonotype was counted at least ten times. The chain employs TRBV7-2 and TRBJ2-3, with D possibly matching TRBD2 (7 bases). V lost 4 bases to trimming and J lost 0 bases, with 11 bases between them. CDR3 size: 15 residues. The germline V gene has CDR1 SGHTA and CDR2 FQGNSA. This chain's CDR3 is CASSWGGPSTDTQYF. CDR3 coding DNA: TGTGCCAGCAGCTGGGGGGGGCCTAGCACAGATACGCAGTATTTT.

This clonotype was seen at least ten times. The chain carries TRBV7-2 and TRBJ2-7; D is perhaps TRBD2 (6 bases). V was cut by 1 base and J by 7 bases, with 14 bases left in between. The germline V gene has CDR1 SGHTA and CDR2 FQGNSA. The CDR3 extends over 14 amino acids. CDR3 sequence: CASSLVRGVREQYF. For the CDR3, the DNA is TGTGCCAGCAGCTTAGTTCGCGGGGTTAGGGAGCAGTACTTC.

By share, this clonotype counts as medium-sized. CDR3 in amino acids: CSASPFRLAANQETQYF. DNA for the CDR3: TGCAGTGCTAGTCCTTTTCGGCTAGCGGCAAATCAAGAGACCCAGTACTTC. This chain connects TRBV20-1 to TRBJ2-5, with TRBD2 matching 7 bases. The CDR3 is 17 amino acids. Per germline, CDR1 DFQATT and CDR2 SNEGSKA (reference sequence). The V and J ends lost 3 bases and 2 bases, in that order; junction bases with no gene match: 15.